Listed here are 27 T cell receptor beta chains from one sample, sequenced in a study of beta chain features in type 1 diabetes. Expressed TCRB transcripts were sequenced after all isolated RNA was converted to cDNA. The data were produced by immunoSEQ multiplex PCR, yet TCRdb's version contains in-frame clones alone and is incomplete. The repertoire has fewer than 350,000 clones, about 15% of them found once; the top ten carry approximately 0.015%. Antigen specificity for these receptors is unknown. Overall study findings and caveats: Moderate yet significant TCRB CDR3 shortening was seen in Type 1 diabetes patients in all four CD4+ subsets.

Sample: naive CD4+ T cells from blood. The receptors derive from a young man with type 1 diabetes.

The chain links TRBV20-1 to TRBJ1-1; D might be TRBD1 (6 bases). The germline gives CDR1 DFQATT, CDR2 SNEGSKA (reference sequence). There are 11 residues in the CDR3. CDR3 residues: CRITGFSEAFF. In DNA, the CDR3 is TGCAGGATTACAGGGTTCTCTGAAGCTTTCTTT.

The chain carries TRBV5-4 and TRBJ2-3, with TRBD1 matching 8 bases. CDR1 and CDR2 from the germline V gene are SGHNT and YYREEE (reference sequence). The length of the CDR3 is 18 residues. The V segment lost 3 bases and the J segment 6 bases; nucleotides outside the gene matches: 18. CDR3 region: CASSWGPSKRYRGDTQYF. As DNA, the CDR3 is TGTGCCAGCAGCTGGGGACCTTCCAAGAGATACAGGGGGGATACGCAGTATTTT. The complete variable domain, with remaining parts taken from reference TRBV5-4 and TRBJ2-3, reads ETGVTQSPTHLIKTRGQQVTLRCSSQSGHNTVSWYQQALGQGPQFIFQYYREEENGRGNFPPRFSGLQFPNYSSELNVNALELDDSALYLCASSWGPSKRYRGDTQYFGPGTRLTVL.

CDR3 DNA sequence: TGTGCCAGCAGGGTCAGCGAATCCTCCTACGAGCAGTACTTC. Translated: CASRVSESSYEQYF. V is TRBV28 and J is TRBJ2-7, with unresolved D. Germline values: CDR1 MDHEN, CDR2 SYDVKM. The CDR3 is 14 amino acids. Trimming left V 6 bases short and J 0 bases short, with 12 bases between. The whole variable domain, filled in from reference TRBV28 and TRBJ2-7, reads DVKVTQSSRYLVKRTGEKVFLECVQDMDHENMFWYRQDPGLGLRLIYFSYDVKMKEKGDIPEGYSVSREKKERFSLILESASTNQTSMYLCASRVSESSYEQYFGPGTRLTVT.

V gene TRBV15 combines with J gene TRBJ1-2; no clear D gene. Trimming removed 1 base at V and 7 bases at J, with 10 bases between. Germline CDR1 and CDR2: LNHNV and YYDKDF (reference sequence). The CDR3 loop spans 13 amino acids. The CDR3 protein is CATSRARERGYTF. Here the CDR3 DNA reads TGTGCCACCAGCAGAGCACGGGAGCGTGGCTACACCTTC.

This clone has just a few counts. The chain is built from TRBV28 and TRBJ1-1; D uncertain. Germline V gives CDR1 MDHEN, CDR2 SYDVKM. The V end was cut by 7 bases, the J end by 2 bases, with 8 bases between. The CDR3 spans 12 residues. The CDR3 coding sequence is TGTGCCAGCACTGAGCGAAACACTGAAGCTTTCTTT. The encoded protein is CASTERNTEAFF.

The rearrangement uses TRBV11-2 and TRBJ2-1; D may be TRBD2 (6 bases). V dropped 5 bases and J dropped 4 bases, with 12 bases sitting between them. The CDR3 length is 14 residues. Germline V CDR1 and CDR2: SGHAT, FQNNGV. The CDR3 bases are TGTGCCAGCAGCACGTGGGGACTGTACAATGAGCAGTTCTTC. Translation gives CASSTWGLYNEQFF.

The chain couples TRBV4-3 to TRBJ1-2; D not resolved. Germline-derived CDR1 and CDR2 are LGHNA and YSLEER. This CDR3 comprises 15 residues. V gave up 0 bases and J gave up 4 bases, with 12 bases separating them. The CDR3 region has the DNA TGCGCCAGCAGCCAAGAAACCACCCGGGGCTATGGCTACACCTTC. Encoded protein: CASSQETTRGYGYTF.

This clone was observed a handful of times. This chain connects TRBV5-1 to TRBJ2-3; 14 bases line up with TRBD2. This CDR3 spans 17 amino acids. The V segment lost 4 bases and the J segment 3 bases; nucleotides outside the gene matches: 7. Germline V lookup: CDR1 SGHRS, CDR2 YFSETQ. In DNA form, the CDR3 reads TGCGCCAGCAGCATAGGGACTAGCGGGAGTATGACAGATACGCAGTATTTT. Amino acids: CASSIGTSGSMTDTQYF.

The chain carries TRBV7-2 and TRBJ2-5; 9 nucleotides align to TRBD1. The CDR3 totals 14 residues. V was clipped by 1 base and J by 5 bases; unmatched bases: 2. Germline V gene lookup returns CDR1 SGHTA and CDR2 FQGNSA. CDR3 sequence (DNA): TGTGCCAGCAGCTTAGTGACAGGGGGTGAGACCCAGTACTTC. Residues: CASSLVTGGETQYF.

The chain recombines TRBV11-3 with TRBJ2-1; D might be TRBD1 (6 bases). This CDR3 has 15 amino acids. Germline CDR1 and CDR2: SGHNT and YENEEA. V lost 1 base and J 1 base, leaving 8 bases between the germline ends. The CDR3 coding sequence is TGTGCCAGCAGCTTAGGGCAGGGGTCCTACAATGAGCAGTTCTTC. Translation gives CASSLGQGSYNEQFF.

The V gene is TRBV29-1, the J gene TRBJ1-2, with 7 positions matching TRBD1. V lost 6 bases, J lost 3 bases, and 4 bases stayed unmatched. The CDR3 consists of 12 residues. The germline CDR1 and CDR2 sequences are SQVTM and ANQGSEA. CDR3 protein: CSVRQGDYGYTF. The CDR3 coding sequence is TGCAGCGTGCGACAGGGTGACTATGGCTACACCTTC. Together with reference TRBV29-1 and TRBJ1-2, the CDR3 gives the full variable domain: SAVISQKPSRDICQRGTSLTIQCQVDSQVTMMFWYRQQPGQSLTLIATANQGSEATYESGFVIDKFPISRPNLTFSTLTVSNMSPEDSSIYLCSVRQGDYGYTFGSGTRLTVV.

This clone was counted only a few times. The chain uses TRBV5-4 and TRBJ2-1, with TRBD2 matching 10 bases. CDR1 SGHNT and CDR2 YYREEE come from the germline V gene (reference sequence). The V and J ends lost 3 bases and 3 bases, in that order; junction bases with no gene match: 3. This CDR3 contains 15 residues. CDR3 loop: CASSWASGSYNEQFF. The CDR3 region has the DNA TGTGCCAGCAGCTGGGCTAGCGGGAGCTACAATGAGCAGTTCTTC.

This clone was observed a handful of times. This chain joins TRBV4-3 and TRBJ2-3; D gene uncertain. V lost 1 base and J lost 5, with 10 bases in between. This CDR3 spans 14 amino acids. Germline assignment: CDR1 LGHNA and CDR2 YSLEER. The CDR3 here is CASSQADQQDTQYF. The CDR3 nucleotides read TGCGCCAGCAGCCAAGCAGATCAACAAGATACGCAGTATTTT.

This clone occurred a few times. The V gene is TRBV28, the J gene TRBJ2-7, with 10 bases aligning to TRBD1. Trimming took 8 bases from V and 3 from J; bases not matched to a gene: 7. The CDR3 totals 14 residues. Germline lookup yields CDR1 MDHEN and CDR2 SYDVKM. CDR3 nucleotide sequence: TGTGCCAGCGCCTCCGGGACAGGGGTCTACGAGCAGTACTTC. Encoded protein: CASASGTGVYEQYF.

In this sample, this clone turned up once. The chain has TRBV7-2 and TRBJ1-1; no firm D call. V was cut by 4 bases and J by 3 bases, with 12 bases left in between. Germline lookup yields CDR1 SGHTA and CDR2 FQGNSA. The CDR3 consists of 14 residues. CDR3 region: CASSSRGSHTEAFF. CDR3 sequence (DNA): TGTGCCAGCAGCTCCCGGGGAAGTCACACTGAAGCTTTCTTT.

The table lists this clone with a few counts. The chain joins TRBV6-5 to TRBJ2-7, with 8 bases lining up with TRBD1. The J segment lost 1 base and the V segment lost 5 bases, leaving 4 bases of the junction unmatched. Germline CDR1 MNHEY, CDR2 SVGAGI. This CDR3 has 14 residues. CDR3 region: CASSHRDRSYEQYF. The CDR3 DNA is TGTGCCAGCAGTCACCGGGACAGGTCCTACGAGCAGTACTTC.

This sequence joins TRBV7-2 and TRBJ2-2; D perhaps matches TRBD1 (6 bases). Germline V gives CDR1 SGHTA, CDR2 FQGNSA. Trimming stripped 6 bases from V and 4 bases from J, with 12 bases between. The CDR3 has 14 residues. DNA for the CDR3: TGTGCCAGCAGTGTACAGGGTTCCACCGGGGAGCTGTTTTTT. Translated: CASSVQGSTGELFF.

A few counts support this clone. The chain recombines TRBV9 with TRBJ2-1, with 8 bases matching TRBD2. The CDR3 length is 16 residues. CDR1 and CDR2 from the germline V gene are SGDLS and YYNGEE. J was trimmed by 3 bases and V by 0 bases; bases with no gene match: 5. For the CDR3, the DNA is TGTGCCAGCAGCGTAGGTGGCGGGAGGTTCTACAATGAGCAGTTCTTC. It encodes CASSVGGGRFYNEQFF. The entire variable domain, with the rest obtained from reference TRBV9 and TRBJ2-1, is as follows: DSGVTQTPKHLITATGQRVTLRCSPRSGDLSVYWYQQSLDQGLQFLIQYYNGEERAKGNILERFSAQQFPDLHSELNLSSLELGDSALYFCASSVGGGRFYNEQFFGPGTRLTVL.

For the CDR3, the DNA is TGCGCCAGCAGCACGGACATCTACGAGCAGTACTTC. Translation: CASSTDIYEQYF. The V call is TRBV5-1, the J call TRBJ2-7, with TRBD1 as a possible D gene (5 bases). The CDR3 is 12 amino acids. The germline CDR1 and CDR2 sequences are SGHRS and YFSETQ. V was clipped by 4 bases and J by 3 bases, with 8 bases between them.

This clone was seen a handful of times. The chain employs TRBV30 and TRBJ2-3, with 7 bases fitting TRBD2. CDR1 is GTSNPN and CDR2 is SVGIG in the germline V gene (reference sequence). V was clipped by 0 bases and J by 4 bases; unmatched bases: 7. This CDR3 is built from 15 residues. CDR3 region: CAWSVNGAGADTQYF. The CDR3 DNA reads as TGTGCCTGGAGTGTAAACGGCGCGGGGGCAGATACGCAGTATTTT.

This clone was found a few times. The V call is TRBV30, the J call TRBJ1-1; D ambiguous. Germline V gene sequence: CDR1 GTSNPN, CDR2 SVGIG (reference sequence). V was cut by 1 base and J by 4 bases, with 7 bases left in between. The CDR3 spans 12 residues. In DNA form, the CDR3 reads TGTGCCTGGAGTGCCCCATCCACTGAAGCTTTCTTT. This codes for CAWSAPSTEAFF.

V gene TRBV28 combines with J gene TRBJ2-3; TRBD2 matches 7 bases. The J segment lost 2 bases and the V segment lost 6 bases, leaving 11 bases of the junction unmatched. The CDR3 totals 16 residues. Looked up from germline, CDR1 is MDHEN and CDR2 is SYDVKM. The CDR3 nucleotides are TGTGCCAGCAGCGCGGGATCCGGGAGGATCACAGATACGCAGTATTTT. This translates into CASSAGSGRITDTQYF.

CDR3 nucleotide sequence: TGCAGCGTTGGGGGGACTAGCGGCAGGGGTACAGATACGCAGTATTTT. Its translation: CSVGGTSGRGTDTQYF. This chain connects TRBV29-1 to TRBJ2-3; 11 positions match TRBD2. The CDR3 contains 16 residues. Germline CDR1 is SQVTM and CDR2 is ANQGSEA. V was pared by 4 bases and J by 3 bases, with 9 bases of the junction left unmatched.

The chain links TRBV29-1 to TRBJ1-1; the D gene is possibly TRBD1 (6 bases). This CDR3 contains 14 residues. V lost 0 bases, J lost 1 base, and 9 bases lay in between. Germline CDR1 SQVTM, CDR2 ANQGSEA. The CDR3 bases are TGCAGCGTTGAAGATGGGGGCAGGAACACTGAAGCTTTCTTT. This sequence encodes CSVEDGGRNTEAFF.

This clone turned up a few times. The chain employs TRBV4-1 and TRBJ2-7; 15 bases are a match to TRBD2. Germline CDR1 and CDR2: MGHRA and YSYEKL. V dropped 5 bases and J dropped 7; count of bases not matched to a gene: 9. The CDR3 length is 16 residues. The CDR3, as DNA: TGCGCCAGCAGCGCCCGGACTAGCGGGAGGGCGAAAGAGCAGTACTTC. As protein: CASSARTSGRAKEQYF.

This clone was picked up a small number of times. V is TRBV28 and J is TRBJ2-7; a weak D match, TRBD2 (6 bases). Trimming took 4 bases from V and 4 from J, leaving 11 bases between them. The V gene's germline CDR1 is MDHEN and CDR2 SYDVKM. This CDR3 comprises 13 residues. In DNA, the CDR3 is TGTGCCAGCAGTTCGGAGGGCGCATACGAGCAGTACTTC. Its protein product is CASSSEGAYEQYF. The entire variable domain, with the rest obtained from reference TRBV28 and TRBJ2-7, is as follows: DVKVTQSSRYLVKRTGEKVFLECVQDMDHENMFWYRQDPGLGLRLIYFSYDVKMKEKGDIPEGYSVSREKKERFSLILESASTNQTSMYLCASSSEGAYEQYFGPGTRLTVT.

The chain employs TRBV5-1 and TRBJ2-6, with TRBD1 as a possible D gene (6 bases). V was cut by 0 bases and J by 0 bases, with 13 bases left in between. The V gene's germline CDR1 is SGHRS and CDR2 YFSETQ. The CDR3 is 18 residues long. CDR3 in amino acids: CASSLVGQSSSGANVLTF. The CDR3 nucleotides are TGCGCCAGCAGCTTGGTTGGACAGTCCAGCTCTGGGGCCAACGTCCTGACTTTC. Using reference TRBV5-1 and TRBJ2-6 for the parts outside the CDR3, the full variable domain is KAGVTQTPRYLIKTRGQQVTLSCSPISGHRSVSWYQQTPGQGLQFLFEYFSETQRNKGNFPGRFSGRQFSNSRSEMNVSTLELGDSALYLCASSLVGQSSSGANVLTFGAGSRLTVL.